Listed here is a single T cell receptor (beta chain). With no exception, relapse followed autologous stem cell transplantation in all patients, and brentuximab vedotin exposure varied. V lost 2 bases to trimming and J lost 2 bases, with 8 bases between them. This CDR3 comprises 13 residues. CDR1 is GTSNPN and CDR2 is SVGIG in the germline V gene (reference sequence). The data were taken from a study of PD-1 blockade in classical Hodgkin lymphoma. Sequenced by immunoSEQ multiplex PCR; TCRdb stores in-frame clones only, minus some. The sample records approximately 57,000 clones, 91% being singletons. Sequencing used peripheral blood mononuclear cells (PBMCs), obtained before the second cycle of nivolumab. The TCR was taken from a human donor with classical Hodgkin lymphoma. V usage is TRBV30 and J usage is TRBJ2-3; unclear D gene. The CDR3 DNA reads TGTGCCTGGAGTCGTGGGTACACAGATACGCAGTATTTT. This sequence encodes CAWSRGYTDTQYF.